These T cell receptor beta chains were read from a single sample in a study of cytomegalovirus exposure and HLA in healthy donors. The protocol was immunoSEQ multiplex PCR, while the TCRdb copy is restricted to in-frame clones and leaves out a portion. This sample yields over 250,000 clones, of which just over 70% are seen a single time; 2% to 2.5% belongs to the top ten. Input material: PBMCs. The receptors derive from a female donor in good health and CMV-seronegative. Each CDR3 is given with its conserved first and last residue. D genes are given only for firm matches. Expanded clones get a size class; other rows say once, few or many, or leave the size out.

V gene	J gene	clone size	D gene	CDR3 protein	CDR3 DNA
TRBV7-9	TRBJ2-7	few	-	CASSLGLTEEQYF	TGTGCCAGCAGCTTGGGATTGACAGAAGAGCAGTACTTC
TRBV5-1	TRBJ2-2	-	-	CASWGRSGGELFF	TGCGCCAGCTGGGGCAGGTCCGGCGGGGAGCTGTTTTTT
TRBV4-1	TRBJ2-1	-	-	CASSQEAGSTYNEQFF	TGCGCCAGCAGCCAGGAGGCGGGCAGCACCTACAATGAGCAGTTCTTC
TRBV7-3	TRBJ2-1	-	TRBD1	CASSPDRGQGNEQFF	TGTGCCAGCAGCCCCGACAGGGGGCAAGGAAATGAGCAGTTCTTC
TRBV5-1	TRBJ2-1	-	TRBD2	CASSLPTSGGNNEQFF	TGCGCCAGCAGCTTACCCACTAGCGGGGGCAACAATGAGCAGTTCTTC
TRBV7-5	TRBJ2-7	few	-	CVRSPMGDRGLLQYF	TGTGTCAGAAGCCCTATGGGAGACAGGGGGCTATTACAGTACTTC
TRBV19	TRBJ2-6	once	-	CASSTDRAANVLTF	TGTGCCAGTAGTACGGACAGAGCAGCCAACGTCCTGACTTTC
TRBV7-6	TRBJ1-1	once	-	CASSLGGGGNTEAFF	TGTGCCAGCAGCTTAGGGGGCGGTGGGAACACTGAAGCTTTCTTT
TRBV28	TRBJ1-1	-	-	CASVKRDTEAFF	TGTGCCAGCGTAAAGAGAGACACTGAAGCTTTCTTT
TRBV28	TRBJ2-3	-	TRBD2	CASSLNWLAGGGGTDTQYF	TGTGCCAGCAGTTTAAACTGGCTAGCGGGAGGAGGAGGCACAGATACGCAGTATTTT
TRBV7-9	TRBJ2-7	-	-	CASSLWAGNLPYEQYF	TGTGCCAGCAGCTTATGGGCGGGCAATCTTCCCTACGAGCAGTACTTC
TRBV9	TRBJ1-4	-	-	CASSVGGRGATTNEKLFF	TGTGCCAGCAGCGTAGGCGGGAGGGGCGCTACAACTAATGAAAAACTGTTTTTT
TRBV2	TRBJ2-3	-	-	CASSDGGITQYF	TGTGCCAGCAGTGACGGAGGAATTACGCAGTATTTT
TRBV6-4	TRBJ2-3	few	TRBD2	CASSVTSGTTDTQYF	TGTGCCAGCAGCGTTACTAGCGGTACAACAGATACGCAGTATTTT
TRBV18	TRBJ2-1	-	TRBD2	CASSPRTSGSNEQFF	TGTGCCAGCTCACCCCGGACTAGCGGGAGTAACGAGCAGTTCTTC
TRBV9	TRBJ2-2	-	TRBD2	CASSVGTSGKSGELFF	TGTGCCAGCAGCGTAGGGACTAGCGGGAAGAGCGGGGAGCTGTTTTTT
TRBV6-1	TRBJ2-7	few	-	CASSEAGEEQYF	TGTGCCAGCAGTGAAGCGGGAGAAGAGCAGTACTTC
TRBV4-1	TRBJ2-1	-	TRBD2	CASSQDSGSGYNEQFF	TGCGCCAGCAGCCAAGATAGCGGGAGCGGTTACAATGAGCAGTTCTTC
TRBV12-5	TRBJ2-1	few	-	CASGLVLGNSYNEQFF	TGTGCTAGTGGTTTGGTACTCGGTAACTCCTACAATGAGCAGTTCTTC
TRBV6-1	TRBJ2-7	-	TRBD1	CASGAGQASYEQYF	TGTGCCAGCGGGGCGGGACAGGCCTCCTACGAGCAGTACTTC
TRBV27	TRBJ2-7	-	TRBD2	CASSSPRTSANAYEQYF	TGTGCCAGCAGTTCACCGAGAACTAGCGCAAATGCCTACGAGCAGTACTTC
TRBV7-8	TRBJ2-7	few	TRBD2	CASSLAAGGTHEQYF	TGTGCCAGCAGCTTGGCTGCGGGAGGAACCCACGAGCAGTACTTC
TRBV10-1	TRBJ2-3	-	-	CASSESDSGTYTQYF	TGCGCCAGCAGTGAGTCGGACTCTGGGACTTATACGCAGTATTTT
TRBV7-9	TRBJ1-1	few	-	CASSLGSHSNTEAFF	TGTGCCAGCAGCTTAGGGAGTCATTCGAACACTGAAGCTTTCTTT
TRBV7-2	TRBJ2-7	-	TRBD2	CASRRGSSGSSYEQYF	TGTGCCAGCAGGCGAGGATCTAGCGGGAGCTCCTACGAGCAGTACTTC
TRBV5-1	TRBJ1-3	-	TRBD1	CASSVGQAGNTIYF	TGCGCCAGCAGCGTTGGACAGGCCGGAAACACCATATATTTT
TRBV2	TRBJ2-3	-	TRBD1	CASTNGQGSNQPQYF	TGTGCCAGCACTAATGGACAGGGGTCCAATCAGCCCCAGTATTTT
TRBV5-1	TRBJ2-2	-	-	CASSLEGGETGELFF	TGCGCCAGCAGCTTGGAAGGTGGGGAGACCGGGGAGCTGTTTTTT
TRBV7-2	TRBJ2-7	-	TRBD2	CASSLLAGVLYEQYF	TGTGCCAGCAGCTTATTGGCGGGAGTCTTGTACGAGCAGTACTTC